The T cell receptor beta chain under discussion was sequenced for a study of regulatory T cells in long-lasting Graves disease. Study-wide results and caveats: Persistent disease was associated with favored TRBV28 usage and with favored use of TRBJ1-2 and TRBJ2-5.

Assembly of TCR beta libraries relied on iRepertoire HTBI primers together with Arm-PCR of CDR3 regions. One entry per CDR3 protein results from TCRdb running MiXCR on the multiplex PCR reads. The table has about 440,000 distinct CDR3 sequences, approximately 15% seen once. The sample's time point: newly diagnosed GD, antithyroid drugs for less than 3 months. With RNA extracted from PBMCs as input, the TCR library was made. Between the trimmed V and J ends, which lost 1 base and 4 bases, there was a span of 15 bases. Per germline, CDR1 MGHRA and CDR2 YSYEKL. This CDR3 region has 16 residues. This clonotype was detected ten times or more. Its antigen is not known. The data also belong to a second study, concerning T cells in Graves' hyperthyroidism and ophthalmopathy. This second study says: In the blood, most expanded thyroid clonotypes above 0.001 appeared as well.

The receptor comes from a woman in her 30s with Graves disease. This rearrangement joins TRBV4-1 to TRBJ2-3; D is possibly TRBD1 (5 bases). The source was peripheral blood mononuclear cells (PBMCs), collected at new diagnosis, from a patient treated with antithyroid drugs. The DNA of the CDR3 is TGCGCCAGCAGCCAAGCCAGGGTTCTTGTTGCAGATACGCAGTATTTT. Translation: CASSQARVLVADTQYF.